The 14 T cell receptor beta chains in this list originate from one sample, sequenced in a study of Graves' ophthalmopathy and Graves' hyperthyroidism listed by TCRdb under 2018. These reads were obtained on an Illumina HiSeq 2000. TCR beta CDR3 regions were amplified from RNA transcripts for repertoire sequencing. The first round of RT-PCR was done with HTBI primers and the Qiagen OneStep RT-PCR kit, and was followed by a second round of multiplex PCR, then size selection and purification. TCRdb reanalyzed the raw reads on its own, using fastp at Q25 for trimming and MiXCR for clone calling, and kept in-frame beta chains. Here each entry gathers all rows of one CDR3 protein and keeps the most common genes and DNA. The sample contains around 1.1 million distinct CDR3 sequences, roughly 35% of them found a single time. Jointly, the top ten make up around 10% of the sample. The sample was peripheral blood or thyroid tissue (not recorded which). Receptors originate from an adult man with Graves' hyperthyroidism.

The table lists this clonotype with a count of one. A much larger clone sits a single nucleotide away, making a read error possible. This chain joins TRBV2 and TRBJ2-5; D is perhaps TRBD1 (6 bases). Trimming removed 8 bases from V and 9 bases from J, with 19 bases in between. Germline CDR1 and CDR2: SNHLY and FYNNEI. The length of the CDR3 is 13 residues. DNA for the CDR3: TGTGCCAGCGGAGAACAGGGCGGTGGGGCCCAGTACTTC. Its translation is CASGEQGGGAQYF. The whole variable domain, filled in from reference TRBV2 and TRBJ2-5, reads EPEVTQTPSHQVTQMGQEVILRCVPISNHLYFYWYRQILGQKVEFLVSFYNNEISEKSEIFDDQFSVERPDGSNFTLKIRSTKLEDSAMYFCASGEQGGGAQYFGPGTRLLVL.

In this sample, this clonotype turned up many times. The rearrangement links TRBV7-9 to TRBJ2-7; TRBD1 agrees at 10 bases. Germline CDR1 SEHNR, CDR2 FQNEAQ (reference sequence). J gave up 8 bases and V 3 bases, and 7 bases lay outside the gene matches. There are 14 residues in the CDR3. CDR3 protein: CASSFGQGDTKQYF. Written as DNA, the CDR3 is TGTGCCAGCAGCTTCGGACAGGGGGATACGAAGCAGTACTTC.

The genes are TRBV20-1 and TRBJ1-2; D is perhaps TRBD1 (5 bases). CDR1 is DFQATT and CDR2 is SNEGSKA in the germline V gene (reference sequence). The CDR3 length is 14 residues. Trimming left V 6 bases short and J 5 bases short, with 19 bases between. CDR3 bases: TGCAGTGCACTAGGGCAGGGACTTTCTTATGGCTACACCTTC. This encodes CSALGQGLSYGYTF.

The chain couples TRBV7-6 to TRBJ2-7; TRBD2 matches at 8 bases. V dropped 3 bases and J dropped 5; count of bases not matched to a gene: 12. Germline V gene lookup returns CDR1 SGHVS and CDR2 FNYEAQ. The CDR3 is 16 residues long. The DNA of the CDR3 is TGTGCCAGCAGCTTGGATCTAGCGGGCTTTGGTCACGAGCAGTACTTC. It encodes CASSLDLAGFGHEQYF.

This clonotype was recorded a few times. The chain recombines TRBV4-1 with TRBJ2-7, with no clear D. The CDR3 runs to 15 residues. Trimming removed 0 bases at V and 2 bases at J, with 11 bases between. Germline CDR1 reads MGHRA; CDR2 reads YSYEKL. Written as DNA, the CDR3 is TGCGCCAGCAGCCAAGAACGAGGACCGACCTACGAGCAGTACTTC. Amino acid sequence: CASSQERGPTYEQYF.

This clonotype was observed at least ten times. The V call is TRBV11-2, the J call TRBJ2-7, with 8 positions matching TRBD1. The V gene's germline CDR1 is SGHAT and CDR2 FQNNGV. The CDR3 runs to 15 residues. V shed 5 bases and J 2 bases; nucleotides not matched to a gene: 8. The CDR3 sequence is CASSTPGQGTYEQYF. The DNA for the CDR3 is TGTGCCAGCAGCACTCCAGGACAGGGAACCTACGAGCAGTACTTC. The full variable domain, completed using reference TRBV11-2 and TRBJ2-7, is EAGVAQSPRYKIIEKRQSVAFWCNPISGHATLYWYQQILGQGPKLLIQFQNNGVVDDSQLPKDRFSAERLKGVDSTLKIQPAKLEDSAVYLCASSTPGQGTYEQYFGPGTRLTVT.

This clonotype turned up a few times. The rearrangement uses TRBV2 and TRBJ2-7; the D gene is possibly TRBD2 (5 bases). Germline values: CDR1 SNHLY, CDR2 FYNNEI. With 9 bases removed from V and 5 bases from J, the gap between germline ends came to 20 bases. The CDR3 length is 14 residues. The CDR3 region has the DNA TGTGCCAGACTACGCTTGCCCGAGGGAAACGAGCAGTACTTC. It yields the protein CARLRLPEGNEQYF.

V usage is TRBV29-1 and J usage is TRBJ1-2; 9 positions match TRBD1. The junction had 5 bases not matched to a gene; V was cut back by 6 bases and J by 3 bases. This CDR3 has 13 amino acids. In germline, CDR1 is SQVTM, CDR2 ANQGSEA. The CDR3 DNA follows: TGCAGCGTGGGACGGACAGGGGACTATGGCTACACCTTC. It specifies CSVGRTGDYGYTF. Full variable domain (outside the CDR3, taken from reference TRBV29-1 and TRBJ1-2): SAVISQKPSRDICQRGTSLTIQCQVDSQVTMMFWYRQQPGQSLTLIATANQGSEATYESGFVIDKFPISRPNLTFSTLTVSNMSPEDSSIYLCSVGRTGDYGYTFGSGTRLTVV.

The rearrangement links TRBV6-2 or TRBV6-3 to TRBJ2-2; 8 bases agree with TRBD1. The CDR3 loop spans 14 amino acids. In germline, CDR1 is MNHEY, CDR2 SVGEGT. V dropped 4 bases and J dropped 10; count of bases not matched to a gene: 8. CDR3 DNA sequence: TGTGCCAGCAGTTCCCAGGGGGCTAAGGTGGAGCTGTTTTTT. Translating it yields CASSSQGAKVELFF.

As to this clonotype: A read error may explain this, as a much larger clone is one base away. The rearrangement links TRBV10-3 to TRBJ2-5; D not certain. Germline V gene lookup returns CDR1 ENHRY and CDR2 SYGVKD. Trimming took off 0 bases at V and 2 bases at J, with 16 bases between the two ends. The CDR3 is 17 amino acids. Here the CDR3 DNA reads TGTGCCATCAGTGAGTCAGTCAGACAATTTTCACAAGAGACCCAGTACTTC. This gives the protein CAISESVRQFSQETQYF.

J is TRBJ2-7 and V is TRBV6-6, with 9 bases that match TRBD2. V lost 6 bases, J lost 7 bases, and 16 bases stayed unmatched. The germline V gene has CDR1 MNHNY and CDR2 SVGAGI (reference sequence). The CDR3 covers 16 residues. This CDR3 is CASRHSSAGGPGEQYF. The CDR3 DNA follows: TGTGCCAGCAGGCACTCTAGCGCGGGAGGGCCGGGGGAGCAGTACTTC.

This clonotype was counted only a few times. This chain joins TRBV7-3 and TRBJ1-1; D is undetermined. The CDR3 has 17 amino acids. The V end was cut by 3 bases, the J end by 3 bases, with 20 bases between. CDR1 is SGHTA and CDR2 is FQGTGA in the germline V gene. CDR3 DNA: TGTGCCAGCAGCTTTTCGGGAAATTCTCTTTGGGACACTGAAGCTTTCTTT. Amino acids: CASSFSGNSLWDTEAFF.

This clonotype has ten or more counts. CDR3 nucleotide sequence: TGCGCCAGCAGCTCCCAGGGACAGTTCCCTGGAAACACCATATATTTT. This sequence encodes CASSSQGQFPGNTIYF. The rearrangement joins TRBV5-1 to TRBJ1-3; 7 nucleotides agree with TRBD1. V shed 3 bases and J 2 bases; nucleotides not matched to a gene: 8. Germline loops: CDR1 SGHRS, CDR2 YFSETQ. The CDR3 sequence is 16 residues long.

The genes are TRBV5-6 and TRBJ1-1, with D tentatively TRBD1 (6 bases). The length of the CDR3 is 15 residues. Germline V CDR1 and CDR2: SGHDT, YYEEEE. The V end was cut by 4 bases, the J end by 1 base, with 14 bases between. The CDR3 sequence: CASSGLRDKNTEAFF. CDR3 DNA: TGTGCCAGCAGCGGACTCAGGGACAAGAACACTGAAGCTTTCTTT.